A selection of T cell receptor beta chains follows, all from one sample in a study of long-term antiretroviral therapy in people with HIV. Profiling relied on immunoSEQ multiplex PCR, and the TCRdb table lists in-frame clones only, not all of them. The data show tens of thousands of clones, approximately 85% seen once. Material: unsorted PBMCs, obtained about 3.3 years after starting antiretroviral therapy. Source of these receptors: a man between 18 and 35 years old with HIV. The CDR3 runs from the conserved cysteine through the conserved F or W. The order of the fields is CDR3 DNA, CDR3 protein, D gene, V gene, J gene, clone size. A D gene is named only where the DNA matches it firmly. A row's size may be missing; if present it is once, few, many or a size class.

CDR3 DNA: TGCGCCAGCAGGAGGGGCGAGGCGGCGTCCTACGAGCAGTACTTC
CDR3 protein: CASRRGEAASYEQYF
D gene: -
V gene: TRBV10-2
J gene: TRBJ2-7
clone size: -

CDR3 DNA: TGTGCCAGGGGGGACAGGGCCTACGAGCAGTACTTC
CDR3 protein: CARGDRAYEQYF
D gene: TRBD1
V gene: TRBV2
J gene: TRBJ2-7
clone size: -

CDR3 DNA: TGTGCCAGCAGTTTAAAAGGTGGGGACTACTACAATGAGCAGTTCTTC
CDR3 protein: CASSLKGGDYYNEQFF
D gene: TRBD2
V gene: TRBV27
J gene: TRBJ2-1
clone size: -

CDR3 DNA: TGTGCCAGCAGTCTCAGGGCGGACCAGCCTCCCTACAATGAGCAGTTCTTC
CDR3 protein: CASSLRADQPPYNEQFF
D gene: -
V gene: TRBV2
J gene: TRBJ2-1
clone size: -

CDR3 DNA: TGTGCCAGCAGCTTAGGGTCGTCAGGAATAGTGGCTGAGCAGTTCTTC
CDR3 protein: CASSLGSSGIVAEQFF
D gene: -
V gene: TRBV7-7
J gene: TRBJ2-1
clone size: -

CDR3 DNA: TGTGCCAGCAGGACGGACAGTTATAATTCACCCCTCCACTTT
CDR3 protein: CASRTDSYNSPLHF
D gene: -
V gene: TRBV27
J gene: TRBJ1-6
clone size: -

CDR3 DNA: TGTGCCAGTAGTTTACAAAATTCACCCCTCCACTTT
CDR3 protein: CASSLQNSPLHF
D gene: -
V gene: TRBV19
J gene: TRBJ1-6
clone size: -

CDR3 DNA: TGTGCCAGCAGTCGAAAACAGGGGCGGTCCACTGAAGCTTTCTTT
CDR3 protein: CASSRKQGRSTEAFF
D gene: TRBD1
V gene: TRBV5-4
J gene: TRBJ1-1
clone size: -

CDR3 DNA: TGTGCCAGCAGCTTAGGCCGTCGTCGGACTAGCGGAAACAATGAGCAGTTCTTC
CDR3 protein: CASSLGRRRTSGNNEQFF
D gene: TRBD2
V gene: TRBV13
J gene: TRBJ2-1
clone size: -

CDR3 DNA: TGCAGCGTTGAAGAGGGGGGGGACCTACGCGATGAGCAGTTCTTC
CDR3 protein: CSVEEGGDLRDEQFF
D gene: TRBD2
V gene: TRBV29-1
J gene: TRBJ2-1
clone size: -

CDR3 DNA: TGCGCCAGCAGGAAGACAGTTTCCTACGAGCAGTACTTC
CDR3 protein: CASRKTVSYEQYF
D gene: -
V gene: TRBV5-1
J gene: TRBJ2-7
clone size: few

CDR3 DNA: TGTGCCAGCAGTTTTGTGGGGGCTAGCGGGACGACCGGGGAGCTGTTTTTT
CDR3 protein: CASSFVGASGTTGELFF
D gene: TRBD2
V gene: TRBV27
J gene: TRBJ2-2
clone size: -

CDR3 DNA: TGTGCCAGCAGTTTCCGACAAGCCCATGAAGCTTTCTTT
CDR3 protein: CASSFRQAHEAFF
D gene: -
V gene: TRBV27
J gene: TRBJ1-1
clone size: -

CDR3 DNA: TGTGCCAGCAGCAAGCCGGGCCATCTCTACGAGCAGTACTTC
CDR3 protein: CASSKPGHLYEQYF
D gene: -
V gene: TRBV21-1
J gene: TRBJ2-7
clone size: -

CDR3 DNA: TGCGCCAGCAGCCGGGACTTTAGCTCCTACAATGAGCAGTTCTTC
CDR3 protein: CASSRDFSSYNEQFF
D gene: -
V gene: TRBV4-1
J gene: TRBJ2-1
clone size: -

CDR3 DNA: TGTGCCAGCAGTTTAACAGGGGGCAGTAGCTCCTACGAGCAGTACTTC
CDR3 protein: CASSLTGGSSSYEQYF
D gene: TRBD1
V gene: TRBV27
J gene: TRBJ2-7
clone size: -

CDR3 DNA: TGTGCCAGCAGTCCTTGGGACAGTTATTACGAGCAGTACTTC
CDR3 protein: CASSPWDSYYEQYF
D gene: TRBD1
V gene: TRBV27
J gene: TRBJ2-7
clone size: -

CDR3 DNA: TGCGCCAGCAGCCAAGATAGGGCCCGGGGCGGTGAAAAACTGTTTTTT
CDR3 protein: CASSQDRARGGEKLFF
D gene: -
V gene: TRBV4-3
J gene: TRBJ1-4
clone size: -

CDR3 DNA: TGCGCCAGCAGCTTGGAGGCCCAACGTTTAACCGGGGAGCTGTTTTTT
CDR3 protein: CASSLEAQRLTGELFF
D gene: -
V gene: TRBV5-1
J gene: TRBJ2-2
clone size: -

CDR3 DNA: TGTGCCAGCAGTTACTCGCCAGGGTTGAACTATGGCTACACCTTC
CDR3 protein: CASSYSPGLNYGYTF
D gene: -
V gene: TRBV6-6
J gene: TRBJ1-2
clone size: -

CDR3 DNA: TGTGCCAGCAGCTTAGTCACTCCGACCGAGCAGTACTTC
CDR3 protein: CASSLVTPTEQYF
D gene: -
V gene: TRBV7-2
J gene: TRBJ2-7
clone size: -

CDR3 DNA: TGTGCCAGCAGTTTAGGGGCCTCGTACGAGCAGTACTTC
CDR3 protein: CASSLGASYEQYF
D gene: -
V gene: TRBV27
J gene: TRBJ2-7
clone size: -

CDR3 DNA: TGTGCCAGCAGCTTACTCAGGGGGCCAATGAACACTGAAGCTTTCTTT
CDR3 protein: CASSLLRGPMNTEAFF
D gene: TRBD1
V gene: TRBV7-9
J gene: TRBJ1-1
clone size: -

CDR3 DNA: TGTGCCAGCAGTTTCCGGGACAGGGGCTACGAGCAGTACTTC
CDR3 protein: CASSFRDRGYEQYF
D gene: TRBD1
V gene: TRBV27
J gene: TRBJ2-7
clone size: few

CDR3 DNA: TGCGCCAGCAGTCAGACAGTGATGAACACTGAAGCTTTCTTT
CDR3 protein: CASSQTVMNTEAFF
D gene: -
V gene: TRBV10-2
J gene: TRBJ1-1
clone size: -

CDR3 DNA: TGTGCCAGCAGTTTTGGACAAAACACTGAAGCTTTCTTT
CDR3 protein: CASSFGQNTEAFF
D gene: -
V gene: TRBV27
J gene: TRBJ1-1
clone size: -

CDR3 DNA: TGTGCCACCAGCAGAGTTCCCCAGGCGGCTAACACTGAAGCTTTCTTT
CDR3 protein: CATSRVPQAANTEAFF
D gene: -
V gene: TRBV15
J gene: TRBJ1-1
clone size: -

CDR3 DNA: TGCGCCAGCAGCTCACCGGGGAGCGGGGGGGCCTCCTACAATGAGCAGTTCTTC
CDR3 protein: CASSSPGSGGASYNEQFF
D gene: TRBD2
V gene: TRBV5-1
J gene: TRBJ2-1
clone size: -

CDR3 DNA: TGTGCCAGTAGTGCCGACAGCTTGTATGGCTACACCTTC
CDR3 protein: CASSADSLYGYTF
D gene: -
V gene: TRBV19
J gene: TRBJ1-2
clone size: -